The source of this T cell receptor (beta chain) is a study of shared clonotypes between healthy human individuals. The repertoire was sequenced with immunoSEQ multiplex PCR; TCRdb's copy has only in-frame clones and lacks some. The table shows about 470,000 clones, with more than 75% occurring only once. The V and J ends lost 3 bases and 4 bases respectively, with 12 bases between them. From germline, CDR1 is GTSNPN and CDR2 SVGIG (reference sequence). The CDR3 runs to 13 residues. Unsorted material relied on some 85 million PBMCs as the source of genomic DNA. The V and J genes are TRBV30 and TRBJ1-1; D is uncertain. The specimen was PBMCs. The TCR sequence derives from a woman between 35 and 50 years old in good health. Some clones in this sample may be carry-over from other donors' samples. The CDR3 loop reads CAWRAAGSTEAFF. CDR3 nucleotides: TGTGCCTGGAGGGCGGCCGGGAGCACTGAAGCTTTCTTT.